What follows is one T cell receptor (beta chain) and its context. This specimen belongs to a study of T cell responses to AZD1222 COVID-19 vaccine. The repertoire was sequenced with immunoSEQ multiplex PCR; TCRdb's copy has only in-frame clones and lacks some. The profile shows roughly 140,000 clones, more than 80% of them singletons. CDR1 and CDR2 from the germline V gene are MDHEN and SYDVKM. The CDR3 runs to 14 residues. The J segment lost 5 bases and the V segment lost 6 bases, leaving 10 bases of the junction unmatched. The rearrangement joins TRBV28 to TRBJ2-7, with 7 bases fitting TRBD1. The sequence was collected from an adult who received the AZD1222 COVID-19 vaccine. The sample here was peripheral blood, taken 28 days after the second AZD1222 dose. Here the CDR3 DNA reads TGTGCCAGCAGCCCTCCGACAGGGTTCAACGAGCAGTACTTC. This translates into CASSPPTGFNEQYF.